Given below is one TCR beta chain in context. This clone was detected once. This receptor's antigen is unknown. No clone much larger than this one lies a single base away; base qualities are absent. This entry comes from a study of cytomegalovirus exposure and HLA in healthy donors (dated by TCRdb to about 2017). Context from the whole study: According to a later analysis, the roughly 130 validation repertoires were produced on the same platform as the roughly 600 repertoires of the first cohort. The study combined high-throughput TCR immunosequencing, statistical association of individual TCRs with disease status, and machine learning to predict cytomegalovirus infection status. The aim of the study was to test whether cataloging public T cell receptors could identify signatures of past pathogen exposure. Along with the approximately 600-subject first cohort, a separate validation cohort of over a hundred different subjects was used.

Donors formed part of the validation cohort, which comprised 120 subjects and was distinct from the first cohort of 666 subjects. Summary of the overall study and its limitations: A few of the identified cytomegalovirus-associated TCR beta chains were confirmed in vitro to be specific for cytomegalovirus antigens. Most TCR sequences were seen in very few donors, while some public TCRs were found in many individuals. A later analysis found that TCRs clustered in the first cohort also tended to co-occur in the 95 to 150 validation repertoires, with approximately 94% of cluster scores above 0. The authors suggested that the approach could potentially be extended to other disease states and immunological phenotypes. A total of 150 to 200 TCR beta chains were listed by the study as associated with cytomegalovirus. In both the original and validation cohorts, the classifier was reported to diagnose cytomegalovirus status with high specificity and sensitivity. All 120 or so repertoires were used to score co-occurrence in the validation cohort in a later analysis, because that analysis had no HLA typing for the cohort.

The CDR3, cysteine through phenylalanine, is 13 amino acids long. Just CDR3 DNA is preserved here, 39 bases in frame from base 1. Based on the germline V gene, the CDR1 and CDR2 sequences are MNHEY and SVGAGI. V and J are trimmed by 1 base and 7 bases, and the gene matches miss 3 bases of the junction. The library was generated by the immunoSEQ multiplex PCR assay. Processing in the source paper ran as follows. A statistical classification framework was developed to diagnose cytomegalovirus status using the catalog of TCR beta chain sequences. Imported from immuneACCESS, the table was reduced by TCRdb to in-frame sequences with V and J called. These copies leave out some clones; in studies compared against another copy, an unresolved V gene accounts for under half, and the cause of the remainder is not known. D and trimming come from the DNA, and the V and J calls and clone size come from that table. The sample table lists 130,000 to 150,000 clones, about nine tenths of them with a count of one. Clones ranked in the top ten supply 4.5% of the sample.

The TCR sequence derives from a man between 18 and 35 years old in good health and CMV-seropositive. The sample comprised PBMCs. In this chain, TRBV6-5 is recombined with TRBJ1-1, and 7 bases in between align with TRBD1. The DNA sequence is as follows: TGTGCCAGCAGTTACTGGAGGGACAGTGAAGCTTTCTTT. This translates into CASSYWRDSEAFF.